This TCR beta chain was identified in a study of blood T cells in healthy people across ages (dated by TCRdb to the mid-2010s). At the level of the whole study: In model experiments, template switching captured roughly one uniquely barcoded TCR beta cDNA molecule for every two T cells. Age-related changes in TCR beta repertoire diversity were measured in the study by deep sequencing normalized with unique cDNA molecular identifiers. The donors were divided into four age groups: young (average around 16 years), middle-aged (about 40), aged (around 67) and long-lived (about 84). To avoid experimental bias, donors of different ages were spread randomly across the sequencing lanes. The study analyzed two additional independent replicas of 1 million unique cDNA reads from the same blood draw for two donors, one aged 18 to 29 and one aged 80 or older. What the work shows at the level of the full study, not this receptor alone: The long-lived group showed more naive CD4+ T cells, fewer expanded clones and increased TCR diversity than the aged group, suggesting age selection. As age increased, observed TCR beta diversity per million T cells dropped in a roughly linear way, and a significant reduction was already evident by age 40. Estimates of total diversity based on one million sequenced T cells were considered lower bounds and underestimates. Because the CMV infection status of the donors was unknown, age-related changes in expanded clonotypes may potentially have been confounded. Conclusive comparison of naive and antigen-experienced compartments was prevented by the profiling of bulk unsorted PBMCs. A strong correlation was found between observed TCR beta diversity and the percentage of naive T cells measured by flow cytometry.

For this clonotype: Its antigen is currently not known. No much larger clone is present one base from it, and per-base qualities are unavailable.

The donors were 40 or so Caucasian individuals from Russia, aged 6 to 90 years, who were systemically healthy. About 10 milliliters of peripheral blood were drawn from each donor into EDTA-treated Vacutainer tubes. PBMCs were isolated by Ficoll-Paque density-gradient centrifugation, with at least 6.5 million obtained per sample. Total RNA, at least 5 micrograms per sample, was extracted from PBMCs with Trizol reagent. For every donor, flow cytometry on a PBMC aliquot measured the percentage of naive CD45RAhigh/CD27high T cells. The library came from 5' RACE. Sequencing was performed on an Illumina HiSeq 2500. The second PCR ran for roughly 7 to 12 cycles and used a J-beta primer mix along with a sample-barcoded 5' primer. A template-switch 5' adaptor carrying 12 random nucleotides introduced a unique molecular identifier onto each TCR beta cDNA molecule. Each sample yielded at least 2.5 million CDR3-containing paired-end reads. First-strand cDNA was synthesized from all RNA with the Mint cDNA synthesis kit, primed by a TRBC-specific oligonucleotide. All cDNA was treated with uracil-DNA glycosylase and then went through a first 18-cycle PCR with the universal primers M1SS and BC2_uni_R. On the study's bioinformatics: Normalization of each sample was performed by random selection of 1 million high-quality reads, each carrying a distinct molecular identifier. Reads sharing molecular identifiers were discarded rather than binned into consensus sequences. CDR3 identification, clonotype clustering and error correction used MiTCR with a Q25 quality threshold and the strictest error-elimination algorithm. A nonparametric unseen species model using Euler transformation provided a lower-bound estimate of total TCR beta diversity. TCRdb passed the public sequencing reads through fastp at Q25 and MiXCR, retaining productive beta sequences. Rows matching on CDR3 protein sequence are summarized as one entry with the most common DNA and genes. These V and J calls originate from TCRdb's pipeline instead of the authors' own analysis. The sample profile shows about 1.4 million distinct CDR3 sequences; roughly 59% of them were found once. The ten largest make up more than 6% of the sample.

The CDR3 starts with the cysteine, ends with the phenylalanine, and has 14 residues. Only the CDR3 DNA is retained, 42 bases long and in frame from the first base. The germline V gene provides CDR1 MNHEY and CDR2 SVGAGI. V ends up 8 bases short and J 4 bases short, with an unmatched junction base count of 9. The sequence derives from a man between 18 and 29 years old in good health. The chain employs TRBV6-5 and TRBJ1-1; 8 central nucleotides agree with TRBD1. Sequencing was done on a sample of blood. The DNA sequence is TGTGCCAGCCTTTACAGGGGGTCCCCCACTGAAGCTTTCTTT. Translation gives CASLYRGSPTEAFF.